A single sample gave rise to the 20 T cell receptor beta chains below, sequenced in a study of blood T cell repertoires in COVID-19. Clones were read by immunoSEQ multiplex PCR, and TCRdb kept only the in-frame ones, dropping some. This repertoire shows more than 95,000 clones, approximately 87% found once; its top ten account for around 16%. The specimen sequenced was peripheral blood. These receptors originate from a man aged 50 to 60 with acute or convalescent COVID-19.

The chain employs TRBV9 and TRBJ2-1, with D maybe TRBD1 (6 bases). There are 19 residues in the CDR3. Germline loops: CDR1 SGDLS, CDR2 YYNGEE. V was trimmed by 0 bases and J by 0 bases, leaving 19 bases between them. The CDR3 region has the DNA TGTGCCAGCAGCGTAGCTACAGGGATGGACAAGAGCTCCTACAATGAGCAGTTCTTC. Encoded protein: CASSVATGMDKSSYNEQFF.

The rearrangement uses TRBV6-2 or TRBV6-3 and TRBJ2-7; D may be TRBD2 (6 bases). Deletions cut 6 bases from V and 3 bases from J, with 18 bases between. Germline lookup yields CDR1 MNHEY and CDR2 SVGEGT. The CDR3 extends over 15 amino acids. CDR3 bases: TGTGCCAGCAGCGCTCGGGGCGGAGGGAGCTACGAGCAGTACTTC. Protein product: CASSARGGGSYEQYF.

V usage is TRBV10-3 and J usage is TRBJ1-2; a possible D gene is TRBD1 (5 bases). Germline V gene sequence: CDR1 ENHRY, CDR2 SYGVKD. The V end lost 11 bases, the J end lost 6 bases, and 13 bases lay between the germline ends. The CDR3 extends over 11 amino acids. The CDR3 region is CALGGEDGYTF. The CDR3 DNA reads as TGTGCCTTGGGGGGGGAGGATGGCTACACCTTC.

The V call is TRBV5-6, the J call TRBJ1-1; D is perhaps TRBD1 (5 bases). V was cut by 3 bases and J by 4 bases, with 16 bases left in between. This CDR3 region has 15 residues. Germline assignment: CDR1 SGHDT and CDR2 YYEEEE. The CDR3 nucleotides read TGTGCCAGCAGCTCCCGGGGGTTGCTCGGCACTGAAGCTTTCTTT. It translates to CASSSRGLLGTEAFF.

The rearrangement uses TRBV18 and TRBJ2-1; tentatively, D is TRBD2 (5 bases). This CDR3 is 14 amino acids long. Germline CDR1 KGHSH, CDR2 LQKENI. Trimming removed 4 bases at V and 9 bases at J, with 16 bases between. The DNA of the CDR3 is TGTGCCAGCTCACTGCTCGGGGTGGAGAGTGAGCAGTTCTTC. Its protein product is CASSLLGVESEQFF.

The chain employs TRBV5-1 and TRBJ2-3, with 7 bases matching TRBD2. Germline V CDR1 and CDR2: SGHRS, YFSETQ. The CDR3 totals 15 residues. Unmatched junction bases numbered 2, after V lost 0 bases and J lost 1 base. In nucleotides, the CDR3 is TGCGCCAGCAGCTTGGGACTAGCCCGCACAGATACGCAGTATTTT. It specifies CASSLGLARTDTQYF.

The J gene is TRBJ2-7, the V gene TRBV2; perhaps TRBD1 as D (7 bases). Germline-derived CDR1 and CDR2 are SNHLY and FYNNEI. Trimming shortened V by 8 bases and J by 1 base, and 12 bases separated the two germline ends. The CDR3 totals 13 residues. CDR3 sequence reads: CASGGTESYEQYF. CDR3 DNA sequence: TGTGCCAGCGGAGGGACAGAGTCCTACGAGCAGTACTTC.

This clone showed up just once. This rearrangement joins TRBV3-1 (or the pseudogene TRBV3-2) to TRBJ1-2, with D uncertain. Germline values: CDR1 LGHDT, CDR2 YNNKEL (reference sequence). This CDR3 contains 12 residues. The ends were cut back, 4 bases at V and 5 bases at J, with 8 bases in the middle. CDR3 region: CASSPGRYGYTF. The CDR3 DNA reads TGTGCCAGCAGCCCGGGGAGGTATGGCTACACCTTC.

The chain is built from TRBV6-5 and TRBJ2-1; 13 positions match TRBD2. Germline CDR1 reads MNHEY; CDR2 reads SVGAGI. The CDR3 covers 15 residues. V dropped 9 bases and J dropped 0; count of bases not matched to a gene: 2. The CDR3: CASRTSGSSYNEQFF. The CDR3 nucleotides read TGTGCCAGTCGGACTAGCGGGAGCTCCTACAATGAGCAGTTCTTC.

DNA for the CDR3: TGTGCCAGCAGTTTAAGAGATGAGCAGTTCTTC. Amino acids: CASSLRDEQFF. The V and J genes are TRBV12-3 or TRBV12-4 and TRBJ2-1; D remains unclear. The CDR3 has 11 amino acids. Trimming removed 2 bases from V and 8 bases from J, with 4 bases in between.

The chain joins TRBV18 to TRBJ2-5; TRBD2 matches at 7 bases. The CDR3 loop spans 15 amino acids. After removal of 3 bases from V and 2 bases from J, the junction contained 6 bases not matched to a gene. Germline assignment: CDR1 KGHSH and CDR2 LQKENI. This CDR3 is CASSPSSGIQETQYF. CDR3 sequence (DNA): TGTGCCAGCTCACCGTCTAGCGGAATACAAGAGACCCAGTACTTC.

The genes are TRBV4-2 and TRBJ2-3; 13 bases match TRBD2. Trimming cost V 5 bases and J 6 bases; bases outside gene matches: 8. The CDR3 is 16 amino acids. Germline V gives CDR1 LGHNA, CDR2 YNFKEQ. CDR3 sequence (DNA): TGTGCCAGCAGCAAACTAGCGGGAGGGCCGGAGGATACGCAGTATTTT. As protein: CASSKLAGGPEDTQYF.

The V and J genes are TRBV6-5 and TRBJ2-1; TRBD1 aligns across 7 bases. J lost 7 bases, V lost 5 bases, and 11 bases had no gene match. The germline V gene has CDR1 MNHEY and CDR2 SVGAGI. The CDR3 is made up of 15 amino acids. The CDR3 is CASSPLTTGPNEQFF. For the CDR3, the DNA is TGTGCCAGCAGTCCACTGACGACAGGGCCGAATGAGCAGTTCTTC.

The chain carries TRBV7-9 and TRBJ2-7; unclear D gene. Germline values: CDR1 SEHNR, CDR2 FQNEAQ (reference sequence). Trimming took off 4 bases at V and 6 bases at J, with 7 bases between the two ends. The CDR3 consists of 11 residues. CDR3 sequence: CASSSRGEQYF. The CDR3 bases are TGTGCCAGCAGCTCCAGAGGCGAGCAGTACTTC.

The rearrangement links TRBV3-1 (or the pseudogene TRBV3-2) to TRBJ2-5, with D possibly being TRBD2 (5 bases). From germline, CDR1 is LGHDT and CDR2 YNNKEL (reference sequence). This CDR3 is 14 amino acids long. V lost 1 base and J lost 4, with 10 bases in between. The CDR3 DNA reads TGTGCCAGCAGCCAAGGGCGGGCTAGAGAGACCCAGTACTTC. Its protein is CASSQGRARETQYF.

The chain employs TRBV24-1 and TRBJ1-5, with 7 bases fitting TRBD1. V lost 3 bases to trimming and J lost 3 bases; unmatched junction nucleotides: 16. Germline values: CDR1 KGHDR, CDR2 SFDVKD. This CDR3 has 19 residues. CDR3 coding DNA: TGTGCCACCAGTGATCCGACAGGGAGAACCCCCAGAACCAATCAGCCCCAGCATTTT. Its protein product is CATSDPTGRTPRTNQPQHF.

Points on this clone: Other nucleotide sequences in the sample specify the same CDR3. The V and J genes are TRBV24-1 and TRBJ2-1; 14 positions match TRBD2. The CDR3 loop spans 16 amino acids. CDR1 and CDR2 (germline): KGHDR, SFDVKD. J gave up 5 bases and V 4 bases, and 3 bases lay outside the gene matches. Here the CDR3 DNA reads TGTGCCACCAGTGACCCGGGACTAGCGGGAGACAATGAGCAGTTCTTC. Protein product: CATSDPGLAGDNEQFF.

This chain joins TRBV5-1 and TRBJ1-1; 8 nucleotides line up with TRBD1. Germline assignment: CDR1 SGHRS and CDR2 YFSETQ. The V and J ends lost 4 bases and 6 bases, in that order; junction bases with no gene match: 11. CDR3 length: 15 amino acids. The CDR3 loop reads CASSPSTGVVAEAFF. The CDR3 DNA sequence: TGCGCCAGCAGCCCCTCGACAGGGGTGGTGGCTGAAGCTTTCTTT.

This rearrangement joins TRBV7-2 to TRBJ1-5; no firm D call. CDR1 SGHTA and CDR2 FQGNSA come from the germline V gene. With 4 bases removed from V and 4 bases from J, the gap between germline ends came to 11 bases. CDR3 size: 14 residues. The CDR3 region has the DNA TGTGCCAGCAGCTCCGGGTCCCTAAATCAGCCCCAGCATTTT. It is translated as CASSSGSLNQPQHF.

J is TRBJ1-1 and V is TRBV28, with D hard to call. Between the trimmed V and J ends, which lost 7 bases and 0 bases, there was a span of 9 bases. Germline V lookup: CDR1 MDHEN, CDR2 SYDVKM. The CDR3 totals 13 residues. For the CDR3, the DNA is TGTGCCAGCAAAAATTCATTGAACACTGAAGCTTTCTTT. This encodes CASKNSLNTEAFF.